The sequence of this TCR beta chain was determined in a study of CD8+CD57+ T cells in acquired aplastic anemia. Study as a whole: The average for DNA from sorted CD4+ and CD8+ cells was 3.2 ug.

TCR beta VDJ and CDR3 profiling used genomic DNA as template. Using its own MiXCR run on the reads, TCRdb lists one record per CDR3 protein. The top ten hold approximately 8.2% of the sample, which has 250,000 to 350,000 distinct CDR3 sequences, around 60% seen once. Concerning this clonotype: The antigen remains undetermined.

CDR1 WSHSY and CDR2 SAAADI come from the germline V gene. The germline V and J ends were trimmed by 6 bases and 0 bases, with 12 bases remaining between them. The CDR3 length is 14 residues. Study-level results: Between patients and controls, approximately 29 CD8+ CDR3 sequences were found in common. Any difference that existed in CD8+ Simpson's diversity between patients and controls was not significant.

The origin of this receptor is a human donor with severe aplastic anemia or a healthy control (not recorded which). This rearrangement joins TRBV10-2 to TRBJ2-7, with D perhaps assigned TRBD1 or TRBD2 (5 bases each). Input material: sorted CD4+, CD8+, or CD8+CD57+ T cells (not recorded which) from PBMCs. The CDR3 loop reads CASRWDGSSYEQYF. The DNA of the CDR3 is TGCGCCAGCAGGTGGGACGGTAGCTCCTACGAGCAGTACTTC.